This entry concerns a single TCR beta chain. Its antigen is not known. This sample is part of a study of OX40 agonist ivuxolimab in advanced cancers. Study results and limitations: Clonal expansion from baseline to week 6 occurred in both CD4+ and CD8+ T cells. In the expanded peripheral T cells, antigen specificity was never determined.

TCRdb's copy holds only in-frame clones and misses some; the assay was immunoSEQ multiplex PCR. This table holds roughly 100,000 clones, 80% to 95% found once. Trimming at V came to 5 bases and at J to 0 bases, leaving 3 bases not matched to a gene. This CDR3 contains 14 residues. The germline gives CDR1 SGHAT, CDR2 FQNNGV. V and J are TRBV11-2 and TRBJ2-7, with 8 bases lining up with TRBD2. The specimen comprised CD4+ or CD8+ T cells sorted from blood, sampled in a trial of the OX40 agonist ivuxolimab. The clonotype comes from an adult with an advanced solid tumor such as melanoma, head and neck, liver or kidney cancer. The CDR3 DNA sequence: TGTGCCAGCAGCCCCGGGAGGGGCTCCTACGAGCAGTACTTC. As protein: CASSPGRGSYEQYF.